The source of this T cell receptor (beta chain) is a study of early T cells in non-severe SARS-CoV-2 infection. Study-level background: With bulk RNA from unsorted whole blood as input, sequencing yielded unpaired chains. General study results and limits: Private and CD4 specificities were missed by VDJdb matching, skewed to anti-spike CD8.

A word on this clonotype: Its cognate antigen is unknown.

Separate cDNA molecules each had unique molecular identifiers attached to them. TCRdb recomputed calls from the 5' RACE reads with MiXCR, one row per CDR3 protein. The repertoire holds some 59,000 distinct CDR3 sequences, with approximately 10% as singletons. Germline V gives CDR1 GTSNPN, CDR2 SVGIG (reference sequence). The CDR3 has 14 amino acids. V dropped 3 bases and J dropped 13 bases, with 22 bases sitting between them. The sequences come from whole blood, collected at baseline. The J gene is TRBJ2-1, the V gene TRBV30; maybe TRBD2 (7 bases). The source is an adult who was a healthcare worker with PCR-confirmed SARS-CoV-2 infection or an uninfected control (not recorded which). CDR3 nucleotide sequence: TGTGCCTGGAGGTTGGCGGGGGCCGGGACGGAACAGTTCTTC. Translated: CAWRLAGAGTEQFF.